This T cell receptor (beta chain) was captured by sequencing in a study of T cell changes during pregnancy in multiple sclerosis. As for this clone: At one of its ends the junction is not consistent with the germline gene, which may arise from a read error.

The CDR3 length is 14 residues. Germline values: CDR1 SGHAT, CDR2 FQDESV (reference sequence). Method: immunoSEQ multiplex PCR; TCRdb's copy keeps in-frame clones and lacks some. This sample has just under 65,000 clones; around 97% occur once, and the top ten carry 2.5%. The chain joins TRBV11-1 to TRBJ2-7, with D possibly TRBD2 on 6 matching bases. This clonotype was obtained from a female donor with multiple sclerosis, enrolled in a pregnancy study. This specimen was CD8+ T cells from peripheral blood mononuclear cells, taken after pregnancy. This CDR3 reads CTSSLEDYASEQYF. CDR3 sequence (DNA): TGTACCAGCAGCTTAGAGGACTACGCTAGCGAGCAGTACTTC. The entire variable domain, with the rest obtained from reference TRBV11-1 and TRBJ2-7, is as follows: EAEVAQSPRYKITEKSQAVAFWCDPISGHATLYWYRQILGQGPELLVQFQDESVVDDSQLPKDRFSAERLKGVDSTLKIQPAELGDSAMYLCTSSLEDYASEQYFGPGTRLTVT.